One sample yielded the 22 T cell receptor beta chains listed below, sequenced in a study of identical twins (dated by TCRdb to about 2016). The library came from 5' RACE. The instrument was an Illumina HiSeq 2000. TCRdb cleaned the public reads at Q25 with fastp, built clones with MiXCR and kept in-frame beta chains. Every distinct CDR3 protein forms one entry, paired with its most common genes and DNA. For this sample there are fewer than 20,000 distinct CDR3 sequences; just under 70% appear just once. Less than 6.5% of the sample comes from the top ten. The specimen sequenced was memory (CD45RO+) T cells sorted from blood. The cell subset or site label here, explained by the study, means: CD45RO+ enriched T cells. These receptors were obtained from a woman between 18 and 29 years old in good health. This table probably holds off-target reads from a library built for another chain.

This clonotype was recorded a few times. For the CDR3, the DNA is TGTGCCAGCAGCTTAGGTCAGGGCAATTTAGATGAGCAGTTCTTC. Translation: CASSLGQGNLDEQFF. The chain combines TRBV7-2 with TRBJ2-1; the D gene is possibly TRBD1 (5 bases). Trimming stripped 1 base from V and 8 bases from J, with 15 bases between. The CDR3 contains 15 residues. The germline V gene has CDR1 SGHTA and CDR2 FQGNSA.

The CDR3 reads CASSFVGTDTQYF. The CDR3 DNA reads as TGTGCCAGCAGCTTCGTGGGGACAGATACGCAGTATTTT. The rearrangement joins TRBV7-9 to TRBJ2-3; no definite D call. Germline-derived CDR1 and CDR2 are SEHNR and FQNEAQ (reference sequence). The CDR3 is made up of 13 amino acids. V was trimmed by 3 bases and J by 3 bases, leaving 7 bases between them.

The chain combines TRBV19 with TRBJ1-5; 9 bases line up with TRBD1. The CDR3 is 13 amino acids. J was trimmed by 7 bases and V by 5 bases; bases with no gene match: 3. CDR1 LNHDA and CDR2 SQIVND come from the germline V gene (reference sequence). The CDR3 DNA sequence: TGTGCCAGTAGTTGGACAGGGGAACAGCCCCAGCATTTT. Amino acids: CASSWTGEQPQHF.

The rearrangement joins TRBV20-1 to TRBJ2-7; D is uncertain. The CDR3 length is 14 residues. V lost 3 bases and J lost 0, with 12 bases in between. Germline V gene lookup returns CDR1 DFQATT and CDR2 SNEGSKA (reference sequence). The DNA for the CDR3 is TGCAGTGCTAGTGCCGGAACTTACTCCTACGAGCAGTACTTC. Its protein product is CSASAGTYSYEQYF.

The chain recombines TRBV14 with TRBJ1-3; no definite D call. Germline lookup yields CDR1 SGHDN and CDR2 FVKESK. Trimming took 9 bases from V and 2 from J, leaving 11 bases between them. This CDR3 spans 13 amino acids. CDR3 sequence (DNA): TGTGCCAGTGGGTCCCGGGCTGGAAACACCATATATTTT. It encodes CASGSRAGNTIYF.

In this sample, this clonotype turned up once. The chain combines TRBV12-3 or TRBV12-4 with TRBJ2-1, with D perhaps matching TRBD1 (6 bases). Trimming stripped 3 bases from V and 6 bases from J, with 12 bases between. The CDR3 is 14 residues long. The CDR3, as DNA: TGTGCCAGCAGTTTTTCCTTACAGGGCAATGAGCAGTTCTTC. This codes for CASSFSLQGNEQFF.

The chain joins TRBV23-1 to TRBJ1-1; possible D gene TRBD1, 6 bases. TRBV23-1 belongs to the ORF category, with a function that is uncertain. The CDR3 has 16 amino acids. The V end lost 3 bases, the J end lost 4 bases, and 18 bases lay between the germline ends. In DNA form, the CDR3 reads TGCGCCAGCAGTCAGCAGACAGGCTGGCTTGGCACTGAAGCTTTCTTT. Residues: CASSQQTGWLGTEAFF.

This clonotype was recorded once. The rearrangement links TRBV29-1 to TRBJ2-1, with no clear D. Trimming removed 4 bases at V and 5 bases at J, with 15 bases between. There are 14 residues in the CDR3. CDR1 and CDR2 from the germline V gene are SQVTM and ANQGSEA. The CDR3 region has the DNA TGCAGCGTTGGTCGGACGGCGGTGGACAATGAGCAGTTCTTC. Its protein product is CSVGRTAVDNEQFF.

This chain links TRBV10-3 with TRBJ1-1; no reliable D call. The V gene's germline CDR1 is ENHRY and CDR2 SYGVKD. Trimming cost V 8 bases and J 1 base, with 5 bases left between them. The CDR3 has 11 amino acids. The CDR3 spells CAIAANTEAFF. CDR3 coding DNA: TGTGCCATCGCAGCGAACACTGAAGCTTTCTTT.

A note on this clonotype: Its ends do not fully match the called genes, so a read error is possible. The V gene is TRBV7-7, the J gene TRBJ2-1; 7 nucleotides align to TRBD1. The length of the CDR3 is 15 residues. Germline CDR1 SSHAT, CDR2 FNYEAQ (reference sequence). The DNA of the CDR3 is TGTGCTAGCAGCTTCGGGGACAGCTCGGTTCATGAGCAGTTCTTC. Translated, it gives CASSFGDSSVHEQFF.

This chain uses TRBV2 with TRBJ2-1, with a weak D call TRBD2 (5 bases). Trimming took off 5 bases at V and 2 bases at J, with 16 bases between the two ends. Looked up from germline, CDR1 is SNHLY and CDR2 is FYNNEI. This CDR3 has 16 residues. The CDR3 loop is CASSNEAAGPYNEQFF. DNA for the CDR3: TGTGCCAGCAGTAACGAAGCGGCGGGTCCCTACAATGAGCAGTTCTTC.

This clonotype was detected a few times. The chain recombines TRBV29-1 with TRBJ2-5; D is perhaps TRBD2 (5 bases). The CDR3 runs 13 residues. CDR1 and CDR2 from the germline V gene are SQVTM and ANQGSEA. Between the trimmed V and J ends, which lost 4 bases and 3 bases, there was a span of 12 bases. The CDR3: CSVATGDEETQYF. As DNA, the CDR3 is TGCAGCGTTGCCACCGGGGATGAAGAGACCCAGTACTTC.

The V gene is TRBV10-3, the J gene TRBJ2-7; D perhaps matches TRBD1 (6 bases). Germline loops: CDR1 ENHRY, CDR2 SYGVKD. The V and J ends lost 8 bases and 3 bases respectively, with 14 bases between them. The CDR3 runs 13 residues. CDR3 amino acids: CAIGLQGNYEQYF. CDR3 coding DNA: TGTGCCATCGGCTTACAGGGTAACTACGAGCAGTACTTC.

The gene calls are TRBV7-3 and TRBJ2-3; TRBD1 agrees at 9 bases. The V gene's germline CDR1 is SGHTA and CDR2 FQGTGA. The length of the CDR3 is 16 residues. The trim removed 3 bases at V and 3 bases at J, leaving 7 bases unmatched. This chain's CDR3 is CASSFSGTGRTDTQYF. CDR3 coding DNA: TGTGCCAGCAGCTTCTCCGGGACAGGGAGGACAGATACGCAGTATTTT.

The chain has TRBV15 and TRBJ2-1; TRBD2 matches 7 bases. Unmatched junction bases numbered 15, after V lost 0 bases and J lost 10 bases. CDR3 length equals 17 residues. Germline CDR1 LNHNV, CDR2 YYDKDF (reference sequence). In nucleotides, the CDR3 is TGTGCCACCAGCAGAGAAGGCGCGGGAGCTCTTCGGTGGGAGCAGTTCTTC. Translation: CATSREGAGALRWEQFF.

This clonotype was seen a handful of times. V gene TRBV30 combines with J gene TRBJ1-5, with no clear D. V was clipped by 3 bases and J by 4 bases, with 16 bases between them. The CDR3 runs 15 residues. Germline CDR1 reads GTSNPN; CDR2 reads SVGIG (reference sequence). CDR3 loop: CAWSAATTRNQPQHF. The CDR3 nucleotides read TGTGCCTGGAGCGCCGCGACTACACGAAATCAGCCCCAGCATTTT.

V is TRBV7-9 and J is TRBJ2-3; D gene uncertain. The CDR3 runs 14 residues. Trimming removed 3 bases from V and 5 bases from J, with 12 bases in between. Per the germline V gene, CDR1 is SEHNR and CDR2 is FQNEAQ (reference sequence). The CDR3: CASSFLRVGDTQYF. The CDR3 DNA is TGTGCCAGCAGCTTTCTAAGGGTCGGAGATACGCAGTATTTT.

This clonotype has more than one count but fewer than ten. CDR3 DNA: TGTGCCAGCAGCCGAATACAGGGGAGCCCCTACAATGAGCAGTTCTTC. This codes for CASSRIQGSPYNEQFF. The chain has TRBV14 and TRBJ2-1; TRBD1 aligns across 7 bases. Unmatched junction bases numbered 8, after V lost 4 bases and J lost 2 bases. In germline, CDR1 is SGHDN, CDR2 FVKESK. The CDR3 totals 16 residues.

This chain uses TRBV7-9 with TRBJ2-7, with 7 nucleotides matching TRBD1. Looked up from germline, CDR1 is SEHNR and CDR2 is FQNEAQ (reference sequence). This CDR3 is 14 amino acids long. The V and J ends lost 5 bases and 0 bases, in that order; junction bases with no gene match: 4. The CDR3 protein is CASSRGQDSYEQYF. In nucleotides, the CDR3 is TGTGCCAGCAGCCGCGGACAGGACTCCTACGAGCAGTACTTC.

The V gene is TRBV29-1, the J gene TRBJ2-2; unclear D gene. Germline V gene data show CDR1 as SQVTM and CDR2 as ANQGSEA. The V end lost 6 bases, the J end lost 2 bases, and 10 bases lay between the germline ends. The CDR3 has 13 residues. The CDR3 region is CSVGKTNTGELFF. The CDR3 coding sequence is TGCAGCGTGGGAAAGACAAACACCGGGGAGCTGTTTTTT.

The chain has TRBV9 and TRBJ2-2; D gene uncertain. Germline V gene sequence: CDR1 SGDLS, CDR2 YYNGEE. The V end was cut by 5 bases, the J end by 1 base, with 6 bases between. The CDR3 consists of 13 residues. CDR3 loop: CASSRRNTGELFF. DNA of the CDR3: TGTGCCAGCAGTCGTCGGAACACCGGGGAGCTGTTTTTT.

This clonotype appeared a few times. The rearrangement uses TRBV6-1 and TRBJ1-1; weak D call: TRBD1 (6 bases). V lost 5 bases and J lost 4, with 11 bases in between. Per germline, CDR1 MNHNS and CDR2 SASEGT. The CDR3 contains 13 residues. The CDR3 spells CASSHPTGTEAFF. The CDR3 DNA sequence: TGTGCCAGCAGTCATCCGACAGGCACTGAAGCTTTCTTT.